This is a list of T cell receptor beta chains from one sample in a study of blood T cell repertoires in COVID-19. Sequenced by immunoSEQ multiplex PCR; TCRdb stores in-frame clones only, minus some. This table has around 150,000 clones, around 81% appearing once. Input material: peripheral blood. Source of these receptors: a woman aged 50 to 60 with acute or convalescent COVID-19. The CDR3 runs from the conserved cysteine through the conserved F or W. The D gene is left open where the match is weak. The size entry is marked missing in some rows and otherwise reads once, few, many or a size class.

NA | TRBJ2-7 | NA | TRBV4-1 | CASSGAQGTSEQYF | TGCGCCAGCAGTGGGGCACAGGGAACGAGCGAGCAGTACTTC
few | TRBJ1-2 | TRBD1 | TRBV28 | CASRTGGTANYGYTF | TGTGCCAGCAGGACCGGAGGGACAGCTAACTATGGCTACACCTTC
NA | TRBJ1-3 | NA | TRBV5-1 | CASSLTTLSGNTIYF | TGCGCCAGCAGCTTGACAACCCTCTCTGGAAACACCATATATTTT
NA | TRBJ1-1 | NA | TRBV7-8 | CASSARQQLNTEAFF | TGTGCCAGCAGCGCCCGACAGCAACTAAACACTGAAGCTTTCTTT
once | TRBJ1-3 | NA | TRBV20-1 | CSASPRGGAIPGNTIYF | TGCAGTGCTAGTCCAAGGGGGGGCGCGATCCCAGGAAACACCATATATTTT
NA | TRBJ1-1 | NA | TRBV18 | CASSTSAEAFF | TGTGCCAGCTCGACTTCGGCTGAAGCTTTCTTT
few | TRBJ1-5 | TRBD1 | TRBV9 | CASSPRGDRGNQPQHF | TGTGCCAGCAGCCCTCGAGGGGACAGGGGCAATCAGCCCCAGCATTTT
NA | TRBJ1-4 | NA | TRBV5-1 | CASSFSTTNEKLFF | TGCGCCAGCAGCTTTTCTACAACTAATGAAAAACTGTTTTTT
NA | TRBJ2-7 | TRBD1 | TRBV24-1 | CATSDQGAYEQYF | TGTGCCACCAGTGATCAGGGGGCATACGAGCAGTACTTC
NA | TRBJ1-2 | NA | TRBV11-2 | CASSLSSVQPRANYGYTF | TGTGCCAGCAGCTTATCTTCGGTCCAGCCGAGGGCTAACTATGGCTACACCTTC
NA | TRBJ1-3 | TRBD1 | TRBV7-2 | CASSFLRGPPSGNTIYF | TGTGCCAGCAGCTTCCTCAGGGGGCCCCCCTCTGGAAACACCATATATTTT
NA | TRBJ2-1 | TRBD2 | TRBV6-1 | CASSDGLAKFSDEQFF | TGTGCCAGCAGTGACGGACTAGCCAAATTCTCCGATGAGCAGTTCTTC
NA | TRBJ2-1 | TRBD2 | TRBV9 | CASSPKTSGVYEQFF | TGTGCCAGCAGCCCGAAGACTAGCGGGGTTTATGAGCAGTTCTTC
NA | TRBJ2-3 | NA | TRBV5-1 | CASSKGNTDTQYF | TGCGCCAGCAGCAAGGGGAACACAGATACGCAGTATTTT
NA | TRBJ2-1 | NA | TRBV5-5 | CASSLEGTQYNEQFF | TGTGCCAGCAGCTTGGAAGGGACTCAGTACAATGAGCAGTTCTTC
NA | TRBJ1-2 | NA | TRBV10-3 | CAISESALNYGYTF | TGTGCCATCAGTGAGTCTGCACTTAACTATGGCTACACCTTC
NA | TRBJ1-5 | NA | TRBV9 | CASSVDISNQPQHF | TGTGCCAGCAGCGTAGACATTAGCAATCAGCCCCAGCATTTT
NA | TRBJ2-1 | NA | TRBV5-1 | CASSLPGGAAEQFF | TGCGCCAGCAGCCTTCCGGGGGGCGCGGCTGAGCAGTTCTTC
NA | TRBJ2-2 | NA | TRBV6-5 | CASSNREGTGELFF | TGTGCCAGCAGTAACAGGGAGGGCACCGGGGAGCTGTTTTTT
NA | TRBJ1-5 | NA | TRBV19 | CASSKAGAIGQPQHF | TGTGCCAGTAGTAAGGCGGGGGCTATAGGCCAGCCCCAGCATTTT